The TCR beta chain described here comes from a study of cytomegalovirus exposure and HLA in healthy donors (dated 2017 in TCRdb). In the study overall: An earlier analysis of approximately 640 of the donors reported about 250 Gb of sequence data and more than 90 million unique TCR beta sequences from 150 million to 200 million T cells. Because of strong linkage in the cohort, five DR-DQ haplotypes were treated as single units for association and clustering. Donor age, sex, ethnicity and CMV serostatus were collected together with the repertoire data. Besides the first cohort of 666 subjects, a separate validation cohort made up of around 120 different subjects was used. An earlier analysis of around 640 of the donors used high-throughput TCR beta sequencing to judge whether each TCR beta V gene segment behaved as functional or pseudogenic. Both class I and class II loci were covered by HLA typing, at four-digit resolution. The T cell repertoires of 666 subjects were profiled by immunosequencing and related to cytomegalovirus serostatus. Among the approximately 400 genotyped donors, about 83% belonged to the genetic ancestry cluster associated with self-reported Caucasian donors. All discovery cohort repertoires had been generated on a single sequencing platform. Roughly 310 gigabases of sequencing data and 80 million or so unique TCR sequences were included in an early release covering several hundred HLA-typed donors. Typing coverage varied by locus: roughly 629-640 donors for A, B, C, DRB1 and DQB1; approximately 500 for DQA1; nearly 610 for DPA1; approximately 490 for DPB1. In a later analysis, previously published TCR beta repertoires from 600 to 850 donors were re-analyzed and high-resolution HLA genotyping was added so that TCR occurrence patterns could be studied. A later genetic analysis took genome-wide SNP genotypes for about 60% of the roughly 670 donors and used that subset as a discovery cohort. The study combined high-throughput TCR immunosequencing, statistical association of individual TCRs with disease status, and machine learning to predict cytomegalovirus infection status. The study was designed to test whether signatures of past pathogen exposure could be identified by cataloging public T cell receptors. Rather than using new phenotypic data, the later analysis identified candidate immune exposures from TCR beta sequences and from how often those sequences occurred across donors. On average, roughly 240,000 unique TCR beta nucleotide sequences were sequenced per donor among 300 to 500 genotyped donors of the cohort, with around 19% of those sequences being non-productive. Overall results and qualifications from the work: A further reported finding was that TCR beta sequences accurately predicted the HLA-A and HLA-B alleles for most subjects in the first cohort. The earlier analysis of 587 of the donors excluded some 15 rarely observed V segments, including chromosome 9 orphons, because counts were too low. A later genetic analysis reported fewer N-insertions in productive TCRs among donors in an Asian-associated ancestry cluster than the roughly 700-donor mean. The cohort was sequenced for TCR beta chains only, and without alpha or paired-chain data the features that could be detected were limited. When HLA alleles, especially DR and DQ, strongly co-occurred, TCR associations were difficult to assign to individual alleles. In a later analysis, several top co-occurrence clusters were reported to appear linked to parvovirus B19, influenza, CMV and Epstein-Barr virus. An association between a missense DCLRE1C variant and V-gene and J-gene trimming of TCR beta chains was found in a later genetic analysis and replicated in an independent cohort. Sequencing depth was assumed to be roughly uniform across donors in the presence/absence analyses, though that assumption may not hold. A total of around 150 TCR beta chains were listed by the study as associated with cytomegalovirus. According to a later analysis, most CMV-associated TCR beta chains appeared to be HLA-restricted, and the HLA associations seemed to be driven largely by CMV exposure. The authors suggested that the approach could potentially be extended to other disease states and immunological phenotypes. In vitro tests confirmed that a few of the cytomegalovirus-associated TCR beta chains recognize cytomegalovirus antigens. Linkage disequilibrium might explain the correlated functional status among segregating V segments, but an unknown experimental factor could not be excluded. For the cohort, immune exposure information was limited to CMV serostatus. In a later analysis, some 18,000 TCR beta sequences were associated with specific HLA alleles at a false discovery rate of 0.05. The 87-base-pair reads could not distinguish some IMGT-functional V segments, including TRBV6-2 and TRBV6-3, so those segments were excluded. Across donors, most TCR sequences were observed very rarely, whereas some public TCRs were present in many individuals. A group of highly shared sequence variants was considered likely to be a technical artifact of the sequencing pipeline. In an earlier analysis of approximately 600 of the donors, most TCR beta V segments were observed in productive rearrangements about 87% or about 30% of the time, broadly matching IMGT annotations. The classifier was reported to diagnose cytomegalovirus status with high specificity and sensitivity in both the original cohort and the validation cohort. In a later analysis, TCR association rates were found to vary across HLA loci, with the most associated TCRs seen for DRB1 alleles and the fewest for HLA-C alleles. Because HLA typing was unavailable for some donors at each locus, only the typed subset was used in association tests. Compared with equally common non-associated chains, HLA-associated TCR beta chains in a later analysis were more clonally expanded and had lower generation probabilities.

The germline V gene specifies WSHSY as CDR1 and SAAADI as CDR2. The V end loses 4 bases and the J end loses 2 bases, and a stretch of 6 bases separates them. The CDR3 covers 12 residues, taking in both the cysteine and the phenylalanine. Kept here is only the CDR3 DNA, which spans 36 bases and is read in frame from base 1. The cohort was made up of approximately 700 healthy bone marrow donors. Cohort members were all nominally healthy when sampled, although unrecorded immune exposures were likely present. The donor was CMV seronegative and was included in the group of approximately 350 seronegative cohort members. Each donor provided a peripheral blood sample, and peripheral blood mononuclear cells were used for TCR beta sequencing. Genomic DNA extraction from the blood cell samples was performed with the Qiagen DNeasy Blood Extraction Kit. Notes on this clone: Its binding antigen is unknown.

Library method: the immunoSEQ multiplex PCR assay. For the multiplex PCR, a mixture combining 60 forward primers for TCR Vbeta segments and 13 reverse primers for TCR Jbeta segments was used. The CDR3 region of rearranged TCR beta genes was amplified from genomic DNA with a multiplex PCR assay. Amplified TCR beta libraries were sequenced as 87-base-pair reads on the Illumina HiSeq System. Concerning the study's data processing: A later analysis counted approximately 74 million unique TCR beta chains across the 666 repertoires, and some 11 million of these chains were shared by at least two donors. Raw reads were error-corrected and collapsed into unique sequences by a nearest-neighbor algorithm in which closely related sequences were merged to remove PCR and sequencing errors. Alignment of CDR3 sequences to IMGT reference sequences was used to assign V, D and J gene segments. For a sequence to be retained, a match of at least six nucleotides was required to both a V gene segment and a J gene segment. Rearrangements were called productive when the CDR3 lacked stop codons and stayed in frame with V and J; all others were non-productive. CDR3 was defined according to IMGT convention as the region running from the second conserved V-encoded cysteine to the conserved J-encoded phenylalanine. The earlier analysis of about 560 of the donors excluded any sequence lacking an unambiguous match to a single V gene segment. An earlier analysis of some 610 of the donors called V segments functional above 56.7% productive rearrangements and segregating when the between-donor standard deviation exceeded 5%. A statistical classification framework was built to diagnose cytomegalovirus status from the catalog of TCR beta chain sequences. V and J gene assignment, in a later analysis, came from comparing TCR nucleotide sequences with IMGT/GENE-DB human TR gene sequences. The TCRdist pipeline was used in a later analysis to assign CDR3 sequences and most-parsimonious VDJ recombination scenarios. In a later analysis, each TCR beta chain was defined by its CDR3 amino acid sequence together with its V-gene family, and reads lacking a unique V-gene family were excluded. To address suspected cross-contamination and a sequencing artifact, a later analysis removed a few hundred highly shared, low-generation-probability nucleotide sequences. In a later analysis, a clonal expansion index was calculated for each public chain from normalized within-repertoire ranks of inferred template counts. In a later analysis, generation probabilities were computed with a VDJ recombination model fitted to out-of-frame rearrangements, and the resulting probabilities were checked against IGoR. In a later analysis, TCR-TCR, TCR-HLA and TCR-CMV co-occurrence was scored with hypergeometric tests, and a repertoire-size bias correction was applied to TCR pairs. To estimate false discovery rates, a later analysis permuted the HLA or CMV assignments 20 times. In a later analysis, co-occurring TCRs were grouped using DBSCAN, and TCRdist sequence similarity was added for clustering within HLA-allele-positive subsets. Co-occurrence clustering excluded repertoires with fewer than 30,000 or more than 120,000 public chains, plus five with anomalous nucleotide sharing. The table comes from immuneACCESS by way of TCRdb, which keeps in-frame sequences with V and J called. Part of the clones is missing from these tables; in studies checked, under half for an unresolved V gene and the rest for unknown reasons. The V and J calls and the clone size are those of that table, but D and trimming were determined from the DNA. In this sample's table one finds 130,000 or so clones. The ten largest clones take up roughly 2% of the sample.

Sequencing was performed on PBMCs. The origin of this receptor is an older woman in good health and CMV-seronegative. In this chain, TRBV10-2 is recombined with TRBJ2-7, with the identity of the D gene unclear. This receptor carries the CDR3 CASSVVAYEQYF. The DNA is as follows: TGCGCCAGCAGTGTTGTAGCCTACGAGCAGTACTTC.